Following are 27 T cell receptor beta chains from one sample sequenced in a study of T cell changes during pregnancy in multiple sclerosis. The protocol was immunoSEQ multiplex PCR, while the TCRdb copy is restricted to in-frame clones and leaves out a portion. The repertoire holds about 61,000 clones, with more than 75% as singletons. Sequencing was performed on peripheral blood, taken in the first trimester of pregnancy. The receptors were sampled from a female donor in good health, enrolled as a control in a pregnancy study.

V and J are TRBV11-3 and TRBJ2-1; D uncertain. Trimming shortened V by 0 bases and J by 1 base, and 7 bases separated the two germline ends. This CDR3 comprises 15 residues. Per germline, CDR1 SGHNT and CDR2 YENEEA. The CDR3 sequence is CASSLESSSYNEQFF. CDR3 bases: TGTGCCAGCAGCTTAGAGTCTAGTTCCTACAATGAGCAGTTCTTC.

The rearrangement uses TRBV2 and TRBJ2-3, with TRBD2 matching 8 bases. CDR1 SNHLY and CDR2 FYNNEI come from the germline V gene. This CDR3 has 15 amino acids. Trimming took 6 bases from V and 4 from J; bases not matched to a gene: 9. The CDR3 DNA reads TGTGCCAGCAGCCCCTCCAGCGGGGGAGCAGATACGCAGTATTTT. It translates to CASSPSSGGADTQYF.

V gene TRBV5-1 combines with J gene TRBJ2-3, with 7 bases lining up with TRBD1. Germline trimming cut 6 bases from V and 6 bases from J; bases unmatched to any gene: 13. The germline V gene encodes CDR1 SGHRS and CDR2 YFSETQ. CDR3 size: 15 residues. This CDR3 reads CASNLGTVELDTQYF. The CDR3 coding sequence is TGCGCCAGCAACCTCGGGACAGTGGAATTGGATACGCAGTATTTT.

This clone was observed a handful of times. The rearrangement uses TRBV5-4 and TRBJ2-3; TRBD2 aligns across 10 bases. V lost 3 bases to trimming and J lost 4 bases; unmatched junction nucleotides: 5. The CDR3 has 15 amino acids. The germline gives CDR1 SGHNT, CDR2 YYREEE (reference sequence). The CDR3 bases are TGTGCCAGCAGCTACAGCGGGGGGGACTCAGATACGCAGTATTTT. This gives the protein CASSYSGGDSDTQYF.

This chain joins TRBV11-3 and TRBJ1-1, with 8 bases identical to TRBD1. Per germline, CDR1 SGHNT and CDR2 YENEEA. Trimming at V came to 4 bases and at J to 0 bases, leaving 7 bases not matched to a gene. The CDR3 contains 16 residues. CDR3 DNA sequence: TGTGCCAGCAGCTCCAGACAGGGGAGTATGAACACTGAAGCTTTCTTT. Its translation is CASSSRQGSMNTEAFF.

The CDR3 nucleotides are TGTGCCAGCAGCTTCCTGGGCGGAGGAGCTGGGGCCAACGTCCTGACTTTC. Its translation: CASSFLGGGAGANVLTF. V usage is TRBV7-2 and J usage is TRBJ2-6, with D tentatively TRBD2 (5 bases). Germline V CDR1 and CDR2: SGHTA, FQGNSA. The CDR3 length is 17 residues. Trimming pared 3 bases from V and 2 bases from J, leaving 14 bases between. The variable domain in full, with the rest retrieved from reference TRBV7-2 and TRBJ2-6, is GAGVSQSPSNKVTEKGKDVELRCDPISGHTALYWYRQSLGQGLEFLIYFQGNSAPDKSGLPSDRFSAERTGGSVSTLTIQRTQQEDSAVYLCASSFLGGGAGANVLTFGAGSRLTVL.

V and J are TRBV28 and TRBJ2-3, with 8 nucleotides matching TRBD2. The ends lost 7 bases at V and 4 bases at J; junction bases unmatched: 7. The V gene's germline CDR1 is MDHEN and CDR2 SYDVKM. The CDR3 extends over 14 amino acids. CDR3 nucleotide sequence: TGTGCCAGCAAGCCCGGGGGGGGCGCAGATACGCAGTATTTT. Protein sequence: CASKPGGGADTQYF.

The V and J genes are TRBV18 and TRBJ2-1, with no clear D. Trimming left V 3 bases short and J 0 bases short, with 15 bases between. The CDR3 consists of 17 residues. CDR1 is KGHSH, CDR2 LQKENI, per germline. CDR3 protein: CASSPSALRGSYNEQFF. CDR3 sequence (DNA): TGTGCCAGCTCACCTAGTGCCCTTAGAGGCTCCTACAATGAGCAGTTCTTC.

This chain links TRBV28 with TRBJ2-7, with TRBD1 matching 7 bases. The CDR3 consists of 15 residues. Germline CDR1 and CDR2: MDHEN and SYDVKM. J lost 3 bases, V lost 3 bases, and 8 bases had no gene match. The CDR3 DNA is TGTGCCAGCAGTTTTCCGGGACAGAGAGACTACGAGCAGTACTTC. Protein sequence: CASSFPGQRDYEQYF.

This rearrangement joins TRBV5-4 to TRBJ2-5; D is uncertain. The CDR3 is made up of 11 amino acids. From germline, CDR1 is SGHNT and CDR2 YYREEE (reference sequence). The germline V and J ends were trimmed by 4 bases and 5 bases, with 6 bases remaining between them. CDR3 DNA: TGTGCCAGCAGCCGTCAGGAGACCCAGTACTTC. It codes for CASSRQETQYF.

The CDR3, as DNA: TGTGCCAGCAGTTACTCACCAGGGAGGTCAGACTATGGCTACACCTTC. This codes for CASSYSPGRSDYGYTF. The J gene is TRBJ1-2, the V gene TRBV6-6; tentative D call: TRBD1 (5 bases). Trimming shortened V by 0 bases and J by 3 bases, and 14 bases separated the two germline ends. The length of the CDR3 is 16 residues. The germline CDR1 and CDR2 sequences are MNHNY and SVGAGI (reference sequence).

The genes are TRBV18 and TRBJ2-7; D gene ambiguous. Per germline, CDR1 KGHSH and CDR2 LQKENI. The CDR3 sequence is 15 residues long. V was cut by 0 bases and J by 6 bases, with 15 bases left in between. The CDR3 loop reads CASSPPSAHLIEQYF. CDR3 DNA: TGTGCCAGCTCACCACCGAGCGCACATCTGATCGAGCAGTACTTC. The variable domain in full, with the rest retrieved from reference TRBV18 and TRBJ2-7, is NAGVMQNPRHLVRRRGQEARLRCSPMKGHSHVYWYRQLPEEGLKFMVYLQKENIIDESGMPKERFSAEFPKEGPSILRIQQVVRGDSAAYFCASSPPSAHLIEQYFGPGTRLTVT.

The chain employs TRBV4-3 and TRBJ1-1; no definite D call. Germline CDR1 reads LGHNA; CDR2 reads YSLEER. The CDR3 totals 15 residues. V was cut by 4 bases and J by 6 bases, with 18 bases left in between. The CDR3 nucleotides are TGCGCCAGCAGCCTATCAAGGGCGGGGTTCCCTGAAGCTTTCTTT. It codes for CASSLSRAGFPEAFF.

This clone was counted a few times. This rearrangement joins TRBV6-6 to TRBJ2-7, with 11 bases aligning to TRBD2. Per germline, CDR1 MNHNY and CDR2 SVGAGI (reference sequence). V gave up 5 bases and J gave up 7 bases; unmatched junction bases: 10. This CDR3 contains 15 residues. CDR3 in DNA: TGTGCCAGCAGTACCCATAGCGGGGGGGCAGAAGAGCAGTACTTC. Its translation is CASSTHSGGAEEQYF.

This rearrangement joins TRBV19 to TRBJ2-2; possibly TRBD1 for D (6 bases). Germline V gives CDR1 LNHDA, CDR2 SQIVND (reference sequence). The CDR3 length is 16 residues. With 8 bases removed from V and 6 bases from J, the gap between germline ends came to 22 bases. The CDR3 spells CASARQGITMAGELFF. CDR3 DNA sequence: TGTGCCAGTGCTCGTCAGGGGATCACAATGGCCGGGGAGCTGTTTTTT.

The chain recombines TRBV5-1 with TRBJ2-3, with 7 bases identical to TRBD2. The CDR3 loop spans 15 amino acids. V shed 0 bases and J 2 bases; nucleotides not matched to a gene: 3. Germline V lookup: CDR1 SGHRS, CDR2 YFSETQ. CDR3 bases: TGCGCCAGCAGCTTGGTACTAGCGCCCACAGATACGCAGTATTTT. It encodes CASSLVLAPTDTQYF.

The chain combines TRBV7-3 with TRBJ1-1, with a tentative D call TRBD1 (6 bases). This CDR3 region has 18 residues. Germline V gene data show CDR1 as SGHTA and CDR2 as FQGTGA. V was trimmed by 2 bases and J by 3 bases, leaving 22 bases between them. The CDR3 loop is CASSLSPQGRELDTEAFF. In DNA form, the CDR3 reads TGTGCCAGCAGCTTATCCCCGCAGGGGCGGGAGTTGGACACTGAAGCTTTCTTT. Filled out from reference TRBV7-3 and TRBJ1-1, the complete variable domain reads GAGVSQTPSNKVTEKGKYVELRCDPISGHTALYWYRQSLGQGPEFLIYFQGTGAADDSGLPNDRFFAVRPEGSVSTLKIQRTERGDSAVYLCASSLSPQGRELDTEAFFGQGTRLTVV.

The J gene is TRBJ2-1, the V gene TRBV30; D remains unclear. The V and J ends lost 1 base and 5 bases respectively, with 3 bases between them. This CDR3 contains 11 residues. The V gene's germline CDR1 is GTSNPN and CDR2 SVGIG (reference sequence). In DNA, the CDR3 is TGTGCCTGGAGTGCCAACAATGAGCAGTTCTTC. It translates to CAWSANNEQFF.

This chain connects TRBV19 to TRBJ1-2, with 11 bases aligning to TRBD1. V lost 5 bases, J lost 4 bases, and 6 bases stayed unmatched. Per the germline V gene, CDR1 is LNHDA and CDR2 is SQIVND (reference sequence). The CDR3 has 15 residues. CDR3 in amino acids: CASSVGQGAVYGYTF. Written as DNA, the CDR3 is TGTGCCAGTAGTGTTGGACAGGGGGCTGTCTATGGCTACACCTTC.

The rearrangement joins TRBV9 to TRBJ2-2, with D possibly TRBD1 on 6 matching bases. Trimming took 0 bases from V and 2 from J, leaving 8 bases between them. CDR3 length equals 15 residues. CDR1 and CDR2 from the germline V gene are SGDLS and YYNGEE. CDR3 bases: TGTGCCAGCAGCGTAGGACAGGCTAACACCGGGGAGCTGTTTTTT. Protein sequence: CASSVGQANTGELFF.

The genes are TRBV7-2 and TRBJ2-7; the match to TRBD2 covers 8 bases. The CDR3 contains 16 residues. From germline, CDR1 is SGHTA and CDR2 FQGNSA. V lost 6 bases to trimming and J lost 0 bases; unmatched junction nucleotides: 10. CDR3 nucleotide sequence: TGTGCCAGCAGTTATTTTAGCGGGGACGTCTCCTACGAGCAGTACTTC. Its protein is CASSYFSGDVSYEQYF.

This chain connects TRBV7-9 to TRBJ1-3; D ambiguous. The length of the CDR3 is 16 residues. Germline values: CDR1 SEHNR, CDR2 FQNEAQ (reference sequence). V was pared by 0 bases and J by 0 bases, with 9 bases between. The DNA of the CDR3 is TGTGCCAGCAGCTTAGCGTCGGGTGGCTCTGGAAACACCATATATTTT. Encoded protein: CASSLASGGSGNTIYF.

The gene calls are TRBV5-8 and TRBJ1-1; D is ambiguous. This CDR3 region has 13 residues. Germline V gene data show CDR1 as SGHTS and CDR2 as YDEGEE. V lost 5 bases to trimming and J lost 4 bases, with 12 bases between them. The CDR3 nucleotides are TGTGCCAGCAGTCGAGCTGAGGGCACTGAAGCTTTCTTT. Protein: CASSRAEGTEAFF. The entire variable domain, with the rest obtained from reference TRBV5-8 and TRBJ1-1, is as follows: EAGVTQSPTHLIKTRGQQATLRCSPISGHTSVYWYQQALGLGLQFLLWYDEGEERNRGNFPPRFSGRQFPNYSSELNVNALELEDSALYLCASSRAEGTEAFFGQGTRLTVV.

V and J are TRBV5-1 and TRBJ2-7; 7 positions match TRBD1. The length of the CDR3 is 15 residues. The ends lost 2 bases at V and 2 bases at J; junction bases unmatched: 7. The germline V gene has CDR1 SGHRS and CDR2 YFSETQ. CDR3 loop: CASSLLGTDTYEQYF. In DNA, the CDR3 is TGCGCCAGCAGCTTACTAGGGACAGACACCTACGAGCAGTACTTC.

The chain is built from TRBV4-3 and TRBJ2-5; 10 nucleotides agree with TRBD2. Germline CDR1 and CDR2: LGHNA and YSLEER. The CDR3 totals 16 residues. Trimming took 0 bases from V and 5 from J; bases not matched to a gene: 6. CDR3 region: CASSQDGLAGDETQYF. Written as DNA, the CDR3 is TGCGCCAGCAGCCAAGATGGTCTAGCGGGGGATGAGACCCAGTACTTC.

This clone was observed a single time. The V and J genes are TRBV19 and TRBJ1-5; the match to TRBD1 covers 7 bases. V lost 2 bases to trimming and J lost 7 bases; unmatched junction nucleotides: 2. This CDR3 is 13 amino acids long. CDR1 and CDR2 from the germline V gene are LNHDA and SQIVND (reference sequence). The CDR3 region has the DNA TGTGCCAGTAGTATACAGGGACAGCAGCCCCAGCATTTT. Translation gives CASSIQGQQPQHF.

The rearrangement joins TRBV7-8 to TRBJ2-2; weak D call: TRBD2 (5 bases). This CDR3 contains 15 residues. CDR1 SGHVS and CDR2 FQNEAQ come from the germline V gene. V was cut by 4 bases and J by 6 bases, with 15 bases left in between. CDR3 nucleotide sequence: TGTGCCAGCAGCTCGGGCGGGTGGATATCCGGGGAGCTGTTTTTT. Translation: CASSSGGWISGELFF.